This T cell receptor beta chain was sequenced during a study of cytotoxic CD8 clonotypes in ibrutinib-treated CLL. Findings and caveats of the study: Clonality increased at ibrutinib response and stayed stable in sustained remission. At progression, however, it fell back toward baseline. Shared public clonotypes were rare, and on treatment they either got smaller or stayed the same.

Turning to this clone: Its matching antigen is unknown.

Trimming took off 4 bases at V and 3 bases at J, with 10 bases between the two ends. This CDR3 has 13 residues. From germline, CDR1 is MNHNY and CDR2 SVGAGI (reference sequence). TCR beta library input comprised approximately 1.9 micrograms of genomic DNA from cryopreserved PBMCs. Sequenced by immunoSEQ multiplex PCR; TCRdb stores in-frame clones only, minus some. The sample consists of tens of thousands of clones, 50% to 75% of them appearing once. This sequence joins TRBV6-6 and TRBJ2-7; D unclear. Specimen: PBMCs, collected after 24 months of ibrutinib treatment. This clonotype was obtained from a human donor with chronic lymphocytic leukemia. The CDR3 nucleotides read TGTGCCAGCAGTTTTTCAAACTACTACGAGCAGTACTTC. Its protein is CASSFSNYYEQYF.